Following are 7 T cell receptor beta chains from one sample sequenced in a study of CD8 T cells in ankylosing spondylitis. TCRdb itself ran the 5' RACE reads through MiXCR, one entry per CDR3 protein. The sample yields approximately 38,000 distinct CDR3 sequences, around 2.9% seen once. The sequenced sample was blood, either unsorted or a sorted T cell fraction (not recorded which). Receptors originate from a male donor with ankylosing spondylitis or in good health (not recorded which).

This clonotype was seen ten or more times. The chain has TRBV9 and TRBJ2-1; 9 bases match TRBD2. Trimming took 5 bases from V and 10 from J; bases not matched to a gene: 13. This CDR3 region has 15 residues. Germline V gene lookup returns CDR1 SGDLS and CDR2 YYNGEE. The CDR3 DNA is TGTGCCAGCAGTTCGAGCGGGAGGTCCCCCACAGAGCAGTTCTTC. Translating it yields CASSSSGRSPTEQFF.

This clonotype was picked up many times. The CDR3 DNA reads TGTGCCAGCAGCGTAGATGGGGTGGGGCCCTACAATGAGCAGTTCTTC. As protein: CASSVDGVGPYNEQFF. This chain uses TRBV9 with TRBJ2-1; possibly TRBD1 for D (5 bases). The CDR3 is made up of 16 amino acids. CDR1 and CDR2 from the germline V gene are SGDLS and YYNGEE. Trimming stripped 0 bases from V and 2 bases from J, with 12 bases between.

This clonotype was recorded at least ten times. The chain recombines TRBV9 with TRBJ2-1; TRBD2 matches 10 bases. This CDR3 has 16 residues. The germline gives CDR1 SGDLS, CDR2 YYNGEE. V lost 4 bases, J lost 7 bases, and 11 bases stayed unmatched. The CDR3 protein is CASSYELAGEWNEQFF. The CDR3 DNA sequence: TGTGCCAGCAGCTACGAGCTAGCGGGAGAGTGGAATGAGCAGTTCTTC.

The sample holds many counts of this clonotype. V is TRBV9 and J is TRBJ2-1; tentatively, D is TRBD2 (6 bases). The CDR3 consists of 12 residues. Germline V lookup: CDR1 SGDLS, CDR2 YYNGEE. Trimming shortened V by 4 bases and J by 8 bases, and 10 bases separated the two germline ends. CDR3 loop: CASSPWGDEQFF. The CDR3 nucleotides read TGTGCCAGCAGCCCCTGGGGGGATGAGCAGTTCTTC. The full variable domain, with the rest looked up from reference TRBV9 and TRBJ2-1, is DSGVTQTPKHLITATGQRVTLRCSPRSGDLSVYWYQQSLDQGLQFLIQYYNGEERAKGNILERFSAQQFPDLHSELNLSSLELGDSALYFCASSPWGDEQFFGPGTRLTVL.

This clonotype was found many times. The V and J genes are TRBV9 and TRBJ2-2; D possibly corresponds to TRBD2 (6 bases). The CDR3 is made up of 15 amino acids. V dropped 0 bases and J dropped 3 bases, with 9 bases sitting between them. CDR1 and CDR2 from the germline V gene are SGDLS and YYNGEE. In nucleotides, the CDR3 is TGTGCCAGCAGCGTAGTCGGGAGATACACCGGGGAGCTGTTTTTT. It encodes CASSVVGRYTGELFF.

At least ten counts were recorded for this clonotype. V usage is TRBV9 and J usage is TRBJ2-1, with 7 bases lining up with TRBD2. V lost 2 bases and J lost 2; bases outside the gene matches: 4. CDR1 is SGDLS, CDR2 YYNGEE, per germline. The CDR3 consists of 15 residues. CDR3 coding DNA: TGTGCCAGCAGCGTTCTAGCGGAGACCTACAATGAGCAGTTCTTC. Protein: CASSVLAETYNEQFF. Together with reference TRBV9 and TRBJ2-1, the CDR3 gives the full variable domain: DSGVTQTPKHLITATGQRVTLRCSPRSGDLSVYWYQQSLDQGLQFLIQYYNGEERAKGNILERFSAQQFPDLHSELNLSSLELGDSALYFCASSVLAETYNEQFFGPGTRLTVL.

This clonotype has a count of ten or more. The chain has TRBV9 and TRBJ1-3, with D perhaps matching TRBD1 (5 bases). V was pared by 0 bases and J by 0 bases, with 13 bases between. The CDR3 has 17 residues. Per the germline V gene, CDR1 is SGDLS and CDR2 is YYNGEE. CDR3 DNA sequence: TGTGCCAGCAGCGTAGTGGGGACGCTAGACTCTGGAAACACCATATATTTT. Protein sequence: CASSVVGTLDSGNTIYF.